The clone carrying this T cell receptor (beta chain) was seen a handful of times. The libraries were made with immunoSEQ v3. Measured with immunoSEQ multiplex PCR; TCRdb has only the in-frame clones, and not every one. Of approximately 30,000 clones listed, just under 75% are singletons. Sample time point: pre-treatment sample, taken before nivolumab and TIL therapy. Germline lookup yields CDR1 MNHEY and CDR2 SVGAGI. CDR3 length: 14 amino acids. V was pared by 2 bases and J by 3 bases, with 10 bases between. The entry originates in a study of TIL therapy for anti-PD-1-resistant metastatic lung cancer. The rearrangement uses TRBV6-5 and TRBJ1-2; D may be TRBD1 (6 bases). The clonotype was recovered from a woman between 25 and 85 years old with non-small cell lung cancer. The sequenced sample was blood, obtained at baseline. The CDR3 sequence: CASSYGGGDYGYTF. CDR3 bases: TGTGCCAGCAGTTACGGGGGGGGCGACTATGGCTACACCTTC.